Ten or more counts support the clone carrying this TCR beta chain. As yet, its antigen is unknown. The data stem from a study of Graves' ophthalmopathy and Graves' hyperthyroidism. Study information: Prior to any treatment, peripheral blood was collected at the time of initial diagnosis.

RNA transcripts served as template for amplifying TCR beta CDR3 sequences. First-round RT-PCR relied on HTBI primers, and a second-round multiplex PCR came next. Using its own MiXCR run on the multiplex PCR reads, TCRdb lists one record per CDR3 protein. The sample has around 470,000 distinct CDR3 sequences; roughly 14% are singletons. Germline CDR1 MNHEY, CDR2 SVGEGT. Trimming cost V 1 base and J 2 bases; bases outside gene matches: 2. This CDR3 contains 15 residues. Notes on the study in general: A majority of expanded thyroid clonotypes exceeding 0.001 frequency were likewise present in blood.

What was sequenced was blood. The sequence derives from a woman aged 25 to 39 with Graves' ophthalmopathy. This chain connects TRBV6-2 or TRBV6-3 to TRBJ2-7; TRBD1 aligns across 10 bases. The CDR3 DNA sequence: TGTGCCAGCAGTTACTTAGGACAGGGGGCCTACGAGCAGTACTTC. Translating it yields CASSYLGQGAYEQYF.